These T cell receptor beta chains were read from a single sample in a study of radiotherapy plus CTLA-4 blockade in lung cancer. Sequencing used immunoSEQ multiplex PCR; TCRdb keeps in-frame clones, though not all of them. The data contain around 29,000 clones, more than 80% of them seen just once; the ten biggest clones take up approximately 25%. Sequencing was performed on peripheral blood, taken from a patient treated with radiotherapy plus ipilimumab. The receptors shown here come from a human donor with non-small cell lung cancer that progressed on radiotherapy plus ipilimumab. CDR3s include the opening cysteine and the closing phenylalanine or tryptophan. A D gene is named only where the DNA matches it firmly. Expanded clones get a size class; other rows say once, few or many, or leave the size out.

J gene	D gene	clone size	V gene	CDR3 DNA	CDR3 protein
TRBJ2-7	NA	few	TRBV6-5	TGTGCCAGCAGTTACGGGCCACGGCAGTACTTC	CASSYGPRQYF
TRBJ2-3	NA	few	TRBV21-1	TGTGCCAGCAGCAATGGGCTGATTAGCACAGATACGCAGTATTTT	CASSNGLISTDTQYF
TRBJ2-1	TRBD1	NA	TRBV28	TGTGCCAGCAGCACAAGGGACAGATACAATGAGCAGTTCTTC	CASSTRDRYNEQFF
TRBJ1-4	NA	NA	TRBV28	TGTGCCAGCAGTCCCCCTGGCGGGGACTTTAATGAAAAACTGTTTTTT	CASSPPGGDFNEKLFF
TRBJ2-7	NA	NA	TRBV6-1	TGTGCCAGCAGCCAGACAGACTTCTACGAGCAGTACTTC	CASSQTDFYEQYF
TRBJ2-5	NA	NA	TRBV5-1	TGCGCCAGCAGCTTGGACAGAAAGACCCAGTACTTC	CASSLDRKTQYF
TRBJ2-7	NA	NA	TRBV6-5	TGTGCCAGCAGTCCCACAGGGGGGGGCCTGTACGAGCAGTACTTC	CASSPTGGGLYEQYF
TRBJ1-4	TRBD1	few	TRBV2	TGTGCCAGCAGTTGGGACAGTTCTGAAAAACTGTTTTTT	CASSWDSSEKLFF
TRBJ1-2	NA	NA	TRBV6-1	TGTGCCAGCGCCCAGGGGCATGGCTACACCTTC	CASAQGHGYTF
TRBJ1-1	TRBD1	NA	TRBV19	TGTGCCAGTAGTCTTCCCGGGACAGGGTTTGGGCGGACTGAAGCTTTCTTT	CASSLPGTGFGRTEAFF
TRBJ2-3	TRBD2	NA	TRBV11-1	TGTGCCAGCAGCCCGGTAGCGGGGGGGCTTCTTTCGCAGTATTTT	CASSPVAGGLLSQYF
TRBJ1-1	TRBD1	NA	TRBV10-3	TGTGCCATCAGTGGGGGACAGGTGAACACTGAAGCTTTCTTT	CAISGGQVNTEAFF
TRBJ1-5	TRBD1	NA	TRBV19	TGTGCCAGTAATCCGGGACAGTTCAATCAGCCCCAGCATTTT	CASNPGQFNQPQHF
TRBJ2-5	TRBD1	NA	TRBV7-3	TGTGCCAGCAGCCCCCGAGGGACAGGGGGTGTGGAGACCCAGTACTTC	CASSPRGTGGVETQYF
TRBJ1-4	TRBD1	NA	TRBV27	TGTGCCAGCAGGCAACAGGGGGCGCGGGAAAAACTGTTTTTT	CASRQQGAREKLFF
TRBJ1-6	NA	NA	TRBV27	TGTGCCAGCAGTTTATTCAGGGGCGATTCTTCACCCCTCCACTTT	CASSLFRGDSSPLHF
TRBJ2-1	TRBD2	NA	TRBV14	TGTGCCAGCAGCCCTCATACTAGCGGGGTTAGCTCCTACAATGAGCAGTTCTTC	CASSPHTSGVSSYNEQFF
TRBJ2-7	TRBD1	few	TRBV4-1	TGCGCCAGCAGCCAAAGACAGGGGAGTTCCTACGAGCAGTACTTC	CASSQRQGSSYEQYF
TRBJ1-2	NA	NA	TRBV6-5	TGTGCCAGCGGCCCCGGGACAAGTAACTATGGCTACACCTTC	CASGPGTSNYGYTF
TRBJ1-1	TRBD1	NA	TRBV6-5	TGTGCCAGCAGTACGACAGGGTTGAACACTGAAGCTTTCTTT	CASSTTGLNTEAFF